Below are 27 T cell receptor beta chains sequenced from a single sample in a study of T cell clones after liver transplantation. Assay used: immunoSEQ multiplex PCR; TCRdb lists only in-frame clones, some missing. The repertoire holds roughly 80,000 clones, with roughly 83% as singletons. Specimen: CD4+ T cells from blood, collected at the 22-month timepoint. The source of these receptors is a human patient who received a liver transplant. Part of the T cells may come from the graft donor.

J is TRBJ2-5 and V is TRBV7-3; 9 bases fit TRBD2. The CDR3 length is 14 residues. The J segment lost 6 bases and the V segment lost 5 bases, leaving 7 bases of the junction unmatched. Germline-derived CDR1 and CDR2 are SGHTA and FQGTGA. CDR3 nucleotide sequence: TGTGCCAGCAGCGCGACTAGCGGTCAACAGACCCAGTACTTC. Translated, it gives CASSATSGQQTQYF. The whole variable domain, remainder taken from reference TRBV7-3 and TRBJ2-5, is GAGVSQTPSNKVTEKGKYVELRCDPISGHTALYWYRQSLGQGPEFLIYFQGTGAADDSGLPNDRFFAVRPEGSVSTLKIQRTERGDSAVYLCASSATSGQQTQYFGPGTRLLVL.

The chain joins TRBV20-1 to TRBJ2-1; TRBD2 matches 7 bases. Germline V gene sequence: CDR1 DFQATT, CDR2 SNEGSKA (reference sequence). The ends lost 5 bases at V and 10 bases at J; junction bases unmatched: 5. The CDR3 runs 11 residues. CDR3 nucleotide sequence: TGCAGTGCTCTCCAAGCGGGGGAGCAGTTCTTC. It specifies CSALQAGEQFF.

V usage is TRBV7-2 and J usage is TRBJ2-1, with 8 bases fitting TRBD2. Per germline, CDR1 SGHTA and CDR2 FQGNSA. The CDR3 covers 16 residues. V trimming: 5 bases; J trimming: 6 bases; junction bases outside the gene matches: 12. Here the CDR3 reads CASSPGGTSLTNEQFF. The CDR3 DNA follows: TGTGCCAGCAGCCCGGGTGGGACTAGTCTCACCAATGAGCAGTTCTTC.

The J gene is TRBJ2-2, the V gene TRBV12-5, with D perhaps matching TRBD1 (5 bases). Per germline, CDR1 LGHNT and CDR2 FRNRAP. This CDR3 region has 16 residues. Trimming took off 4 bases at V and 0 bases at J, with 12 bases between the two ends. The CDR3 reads CASGSPTVPNTGELFF. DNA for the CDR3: TGTGCTAGTGGTTCCCCGACAGTCCCGAACACCGGGGAGCTGTTTTTT.

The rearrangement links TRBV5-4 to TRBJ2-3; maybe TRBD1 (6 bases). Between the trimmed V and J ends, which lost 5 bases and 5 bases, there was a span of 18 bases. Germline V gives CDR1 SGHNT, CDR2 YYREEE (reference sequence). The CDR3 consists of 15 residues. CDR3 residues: CASRSLRPRGDTQYF. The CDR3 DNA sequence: TGTGCCAGCAGAAGTCTGAGGCCCAGGGGAGATACGCAGTATTTT.

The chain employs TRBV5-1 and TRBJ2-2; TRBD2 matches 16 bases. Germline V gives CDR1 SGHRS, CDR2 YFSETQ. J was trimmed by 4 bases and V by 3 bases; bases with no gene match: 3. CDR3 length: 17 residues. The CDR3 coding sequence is TGCGCCAGCAGCTCGGGACTAGCGGGAGGGAGCACCGGGGAGCTGTTTTTT. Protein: CASSSGLAGGSTGELFF.

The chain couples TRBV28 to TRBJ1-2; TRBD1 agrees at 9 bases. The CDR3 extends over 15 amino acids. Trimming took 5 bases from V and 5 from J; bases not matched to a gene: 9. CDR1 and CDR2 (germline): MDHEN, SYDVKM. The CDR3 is CASSPGGQGVYGYTF. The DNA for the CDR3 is TGTGCCAGCAGTCCGGGGGGACAGGGCGTATATGGCTACACCTTC.

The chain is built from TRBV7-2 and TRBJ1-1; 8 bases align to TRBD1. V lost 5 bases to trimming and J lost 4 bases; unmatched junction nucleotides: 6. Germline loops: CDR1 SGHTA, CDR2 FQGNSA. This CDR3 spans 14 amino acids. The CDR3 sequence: CASSPRQGRTEAFF. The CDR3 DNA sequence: TGTGCCAGCAGCCCCAGACAGGGGCGCACTGAAGCTTTCTTT.

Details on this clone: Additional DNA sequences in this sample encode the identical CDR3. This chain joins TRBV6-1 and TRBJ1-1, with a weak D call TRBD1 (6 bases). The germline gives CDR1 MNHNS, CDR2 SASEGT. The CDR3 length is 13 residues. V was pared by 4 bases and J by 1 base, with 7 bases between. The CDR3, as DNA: TGTGCCAGCAGTGTCAGGGGGAACACTGAAGCTTTCTTT. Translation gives CASSVRGNTEAFF.

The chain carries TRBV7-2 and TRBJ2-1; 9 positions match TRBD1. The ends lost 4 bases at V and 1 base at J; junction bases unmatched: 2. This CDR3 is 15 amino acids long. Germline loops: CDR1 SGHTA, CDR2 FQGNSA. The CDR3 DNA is TGTGCCAGCAGCTCGGACAGGGGTTCCTACAATGAGCAGTTCTTC. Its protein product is CASSSDRGSYNEQFF. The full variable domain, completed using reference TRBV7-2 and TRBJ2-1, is GAGVSQSPSNKVTEKGKDVELRCDPISGHTALYWYRQSLGQGLEFLIYFQGNSAPDKSGLPSDRFSAERTGGSVSTLTIQRTQQEDSAVYLCASSSDRGSYNEQFFGPGTRLTVL.

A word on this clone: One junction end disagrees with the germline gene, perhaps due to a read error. CDR3 region: CASSFPFSGGTVF. Written as DNA, the CDR3 is TGTGCCAGCAGCTTTCCATTTTCGGGGGGTACAGTCTTT. The genes are TRBV5-6 and TRBJ1-1; possible D gene TRBD1, 5 bases. The V gene's germline CDR1 is SGHDT and CDR2 YYEEEE. The CDR3 spans 13 residues.

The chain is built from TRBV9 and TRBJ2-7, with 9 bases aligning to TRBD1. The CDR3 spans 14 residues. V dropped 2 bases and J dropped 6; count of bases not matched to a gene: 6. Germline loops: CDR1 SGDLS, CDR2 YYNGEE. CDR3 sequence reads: CASSVTGQGSEQYF. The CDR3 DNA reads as TGTGCCAGCAGCGTCACGGGACAGGGAAGCGAGCAGTACTTC.

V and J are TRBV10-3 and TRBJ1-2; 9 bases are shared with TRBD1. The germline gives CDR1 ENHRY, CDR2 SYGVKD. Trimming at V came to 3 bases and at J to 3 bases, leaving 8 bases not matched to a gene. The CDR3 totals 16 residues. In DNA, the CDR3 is TGTGCCATCAGTGATGTTTGGGGACAGGGACACTATGGCTACACCTTC. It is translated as CAISDVWGQGHYGYTF.

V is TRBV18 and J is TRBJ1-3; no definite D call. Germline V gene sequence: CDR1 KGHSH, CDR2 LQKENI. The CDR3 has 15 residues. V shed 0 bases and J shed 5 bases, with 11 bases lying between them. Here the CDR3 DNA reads TGTGCCAGCTCACCACCAAGCGGCTATCGAAACACCATATATTTT. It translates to CASSPPSGYRNTIYF.

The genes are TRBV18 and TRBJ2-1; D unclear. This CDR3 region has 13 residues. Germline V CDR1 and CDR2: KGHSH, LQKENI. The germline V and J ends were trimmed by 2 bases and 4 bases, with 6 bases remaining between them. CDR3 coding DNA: TGTGCCAGCTCACCAGATCGGTACAATGAGCAGTTCTTC. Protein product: CASSPDRYNEQFF. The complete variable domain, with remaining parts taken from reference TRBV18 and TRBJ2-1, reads NAGVMQNPRHLVRRRGQEARLRCSPMKGHSHVYWYRQLPEEGLKFMVYLQKENIIDESGMPKERFSAEFPKEGPSILRIQQVVRGDSAAYFCASSPDRYNEQFFGPGTRLTVL.

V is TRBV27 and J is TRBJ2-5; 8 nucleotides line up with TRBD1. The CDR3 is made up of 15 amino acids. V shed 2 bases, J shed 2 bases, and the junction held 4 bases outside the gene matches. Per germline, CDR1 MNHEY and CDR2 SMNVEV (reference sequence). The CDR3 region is CASSLGGDRQETQYF. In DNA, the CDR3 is TGTGCCAGCAGTTTAGGAGGGGACAGGCAAGAGACCCAGTACTTC.

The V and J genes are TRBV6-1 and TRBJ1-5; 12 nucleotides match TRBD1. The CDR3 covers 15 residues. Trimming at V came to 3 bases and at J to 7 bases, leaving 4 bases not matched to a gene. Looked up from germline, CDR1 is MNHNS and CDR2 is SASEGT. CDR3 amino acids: CASSDGTGGLQPQHF. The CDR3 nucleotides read TGTGCCAGCAGTGATGGGACAGGGGGCTTGCAGCCCCAGCATTTT.

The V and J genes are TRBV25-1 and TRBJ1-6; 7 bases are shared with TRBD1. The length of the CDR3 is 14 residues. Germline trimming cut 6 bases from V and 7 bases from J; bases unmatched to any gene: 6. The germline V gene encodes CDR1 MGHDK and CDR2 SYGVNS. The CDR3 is CASRLGQSNSPLHF. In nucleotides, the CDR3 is TGTGCCAGCAGACTGGGACAGTCCAATTCACCCCTCCACTTT.

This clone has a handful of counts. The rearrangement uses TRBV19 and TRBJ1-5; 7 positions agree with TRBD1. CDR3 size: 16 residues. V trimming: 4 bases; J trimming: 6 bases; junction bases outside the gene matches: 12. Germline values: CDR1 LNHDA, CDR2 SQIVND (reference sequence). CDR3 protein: CASSTHRGDGFQPQHF. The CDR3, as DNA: TGTGCCAGTAGTACCCACAGGGGCGATGGTTTTCAGCCCCAGCATTTT.

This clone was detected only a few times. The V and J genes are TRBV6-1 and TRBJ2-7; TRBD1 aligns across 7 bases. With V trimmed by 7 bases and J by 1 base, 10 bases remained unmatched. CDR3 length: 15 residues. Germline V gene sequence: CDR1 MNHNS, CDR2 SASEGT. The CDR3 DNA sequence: TGTGCCAGCAACCCCCGACAGGGTTGGTCCTACGAGCAGTACTTC. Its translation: CASNPRQGWSYEQYF.

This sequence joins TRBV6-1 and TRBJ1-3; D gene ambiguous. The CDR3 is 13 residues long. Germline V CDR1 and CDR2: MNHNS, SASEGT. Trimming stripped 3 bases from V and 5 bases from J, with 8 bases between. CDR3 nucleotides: TGTGCCAGCAGTGACCAGTCTCGAAACACCATATATTTT. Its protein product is CASSDQSRNTIYF.

CDR3 nucleotide sequence: TGTGCCAGCAGTTACTCGAGTAGGACGCCTGAAGCTTTCTTT. Its translation is CASSYSSRTPEAFF. The V gene is TRBV6-6, the J gene TRBJ1-1; no clear D. This CDR3 region has 14 residues. The germline gives CDR1 MNHNY, CDR2 SVGAGI (reference sequence). Trimming shortened V by 0 bases and J by 6 bases, and 11 bases separated the two germline ends.

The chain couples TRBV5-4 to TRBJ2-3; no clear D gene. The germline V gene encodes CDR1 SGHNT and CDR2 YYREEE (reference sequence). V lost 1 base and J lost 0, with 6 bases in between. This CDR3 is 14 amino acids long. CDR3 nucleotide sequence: TGTGCCAGCAGCTTGAGAACTAGCACAGATACGCAGTATTTT. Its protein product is CASSLRTSTDTQYF.

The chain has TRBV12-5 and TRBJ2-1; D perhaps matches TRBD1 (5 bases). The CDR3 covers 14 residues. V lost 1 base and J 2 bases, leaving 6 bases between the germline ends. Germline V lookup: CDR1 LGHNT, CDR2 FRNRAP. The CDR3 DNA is TGTGCTAGTGGTTTGGGGGGCCCCTACAATGAGCAGTTCTTC. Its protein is CASGLGGPYNEQFF.

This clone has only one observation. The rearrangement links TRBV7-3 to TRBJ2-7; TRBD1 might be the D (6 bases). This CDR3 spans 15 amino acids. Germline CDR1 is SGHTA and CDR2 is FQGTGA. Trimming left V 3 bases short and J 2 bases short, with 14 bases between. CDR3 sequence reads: CASSFASGTTYEQYF. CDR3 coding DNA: TGTGCCAGCAGCTTCGCATCCGGGACAACCTACGAGCAGTACTTC.

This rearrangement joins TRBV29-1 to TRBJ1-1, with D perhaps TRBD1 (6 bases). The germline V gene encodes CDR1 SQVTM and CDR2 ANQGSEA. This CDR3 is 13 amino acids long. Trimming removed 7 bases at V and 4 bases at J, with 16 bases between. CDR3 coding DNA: TGCAGCGCCTCACAGGGATTCGGCACTGAAGCTTTCTTT. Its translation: CSASQGFGTEAFF.

The DNA for the CDR3 is TGTGCCAGCCGGACAGGTTGGGGGTTGTACACTGAAGCTTTCTTT. Its translation: CASRTGWGLYTEAFF. The chain has TRBV6-5 and TRBJ1-1; 7 nucleotides agree with TRBD1. The CDR3 is 15 residues long. Trimming at V came to 8 bases and at J to 3 bases, leaving 12 bases not matched to a gene. CDR1 and CDR2 (germline): MNHEY, SVGAGI.